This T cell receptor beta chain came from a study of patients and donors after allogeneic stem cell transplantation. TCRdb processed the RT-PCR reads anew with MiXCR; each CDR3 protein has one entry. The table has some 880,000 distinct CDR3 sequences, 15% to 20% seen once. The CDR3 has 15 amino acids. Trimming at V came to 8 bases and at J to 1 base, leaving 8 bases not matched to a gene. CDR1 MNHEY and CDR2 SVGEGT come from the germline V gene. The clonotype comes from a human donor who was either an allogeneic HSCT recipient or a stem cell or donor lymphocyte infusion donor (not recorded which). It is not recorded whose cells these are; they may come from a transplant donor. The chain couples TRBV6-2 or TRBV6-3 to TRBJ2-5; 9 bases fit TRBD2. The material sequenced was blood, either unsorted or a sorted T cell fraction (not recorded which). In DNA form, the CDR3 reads TGTGCCAGCGGTCTAGCGGGGCGCCTCCAAGAGACCCAGTACTTC. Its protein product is CASGLAGRLQETQYF.